A selection of T cell receptor beta chains follows, all from one sample in a study of blood T cell repertoires in COVID-19. The data were produced by immunoSEQ multiplex PCR, yet TCRdb's version contains in-frame clones alone and is incomplete. The profile shows hundreds of thousands of clones, approximately 86% of them singletons. Material for sequencing was peripheral blood. The receptors come from a woman in her 70s with COVID-19, enrolled during active disease. Each CDR3 is given with its conserved first and last residue. D genes are given only for firm matches. A row's size may be missing; if present it is once, few, many or a size class.

v_gene: TRBV7-6; d_gene: TRBD1; abundance: large; j_gene: TRBJ2-2; CDR3nt: TGTGCCAGCAGCCTCCGGGACAGGGACACCGGGGAGCTGTTTTTT; CDR3aa: CASSLRDRDTGELFF
v_gene: TRBV19; d_gene: .; abundance: .; j_gene: TRBJ2-5; CDR3nt: TGTGCCAGTAGTTCGCGGACAGTCAATTTCCAAGAGACCCAGTACTTC; CDR3aa: CASSSRTVNFQETQYF
v_gene: TRBV30; d_gene: .; abundance: .; j_gene: TRBJ2-3; CDR3nt: TGTGCCTGGAGTCCAGGGGGGCCTGCAGATACGCAGTATTTT; CDR3aa: CAWSPGGPADTQYF
v_gene: TRBV4-3; d_gene: .; abundance: .; j_gene: TRBJ1-4; CDR3nt: TGCGCCAGCAGCCAAGATTTCGACAGACGAAATGAAAAACTGTTTTTT; CDR3aa: CASSQDFDRRNEKLFF
v_gene: TRBV28; d_gene: .; abundance: .; j_gene: TRBJ2-1; CDR3nt: TGTGCCAGCAGTTTATGGGGTGGACCCAGGGGCAATGAGCAGTTCTTC; CDR3aa: CASSLWGGPRGNEQFF
v_gene: TRBV7-2; d_gene: TRBD2; abundance: .; j_gene: TRBJ2-3; CDR3nt: TGTGCCAGCAGCTTAAAATTAAGGACCGGGGGGGCCTTAACAGATACGCAGTATTTT; CDR3aa: CASSLKLRTGGALTDTQYF
v_gene: TRBV27; d_gene: .; abundance: .; j_gene: TRBJ2-1; CDR3nt: TGTGCCAGCAGTTTCAGAAATGAGCAGTTCTTC; CDR3aa: CASSFRNEQFF
v_gene: TRBV28; d_gene: .; abundance: .; j_gene: TRBJ1-2; CDR3nt: TGTGCCAGCATCCCGGGACAAGGGAACTATGGCTACACCTTC; CDR3aa: CASIPGQGNYGYTF
v_gene: TRBV11-2; d_gene: TRBD1; abundance: .; j_gene: TRBJ1-1; CDR3nt: TGTGCCAGCAGCTTAGGGGACGGGCAGGGGGCGAGCACTGAAGCTTTCTTT; CDR3aa: CASSLGDGQGASTEAFF
v_gene: TRBV7-9; d_gene: TRBD1; abundance: .; j_gene: TRBJ1-2; CDR3nt: TGTGCCAGCAGCATTCCGGGACAGGTCGCCTCTAACTATGGCTACACCTTC; CDR3aa: CASSIPGQVASNYGYTF
v_gene: TRBV9; d_gene: .; abundance: few; j_gene: TRBJ1-2; CDR3nt: TGTGCCAGCAGCCAACCGGGGTATGGCTACACCTTC; CDR3aa: CASSQPGYGYTF
v_gene: TRBV6-5; d_gene: .; abundance: .; j_gene: TRBJ2-7; CDR3nt: TGTGCCAGCAGAGGGGGGGACACTACATACGAGCAGTACTTC; CDR3aa: CASRGGDTTYEQYF
v_gene: TRBV19; d_gene: TRBD1; abundance: few; j_gene: TRBJ1-2; CDR3nt: TGTGCCAGTAGGCGGACAGGGTTGAACTATGGCTACACCTTC; CDR3aa: CASRRTGLNYGYTF
v_gene: TRBV7-9; d_gene: TRBD2; abundance: few; j_gene: TRBJ2-7; CDR3nt: TGTGCCAGCAGCCCTGTTACCGGGACTAGCGGTTCCTACGAGCAGTACTTC; CDR3aa: CASSPVTGTSGSYEQYF
v_gene: TRBV9; d_gene: TRBD2; abundance: .; j_gene: TRBJ2-3; CDR3nt: TGTGCCAGCAGCAAGAGGACGGGACTAGCGGGGGGATCTAGCACAGATACGCAGTATTTT; CDR3aa: CASSKRTGLAGGSSTDTQYF
v_gene: TRBV5-1; d_gene: TRBD1; abundance: .; j_gene: TRBJ2-5; CDR3nt: TGCGCCAGCAGCTTTACAGGGGAAGAGACCCAGTACTTC; CDR3aa: CASSFTGEETQYF
v_gene: TRBV24-1; d_gene: TRBD1; abundance: few; j_gene: TRBJ2-7; CDR3nt: TGTGCCACCAGTGAGTCGGGACAGGGATCCTCCTACGAGCAGTACTTC; CDR3aa: CATSESGQGSSYEQYF
v_gene: TRBV5-6; d_gene: .; abundance: .; j_gene: TRBJ1-1; CDR3nt: TGTGCCAGCAGCGTTCAGGGGAAAGCTTTCTTT; CDR3aa: CASSVQGKAFF
v_gene: TRBV5-6; d_gene: .; abundance: .; j_gene: TRBJ1-1; CDR3nt: TGTGCCAGCAGCTGGGGGACTGGTGAAGCTTTCTTT; CDR3aa: CASSWGTGEAFF
v_gene: TRBV9; d_gene: .; abundance: .; j_gene: TRBJ2-3; CDR3nt: TGTGCCAGCAGCGTAGAGGGGGGACAGTTGGCAGATACGCAGTATTTT; CDR3aa: CASSVEGGQLADTQYF
v_gene: TRBV5-1; d_gene: .; abundance: .; j_gene: TRBJ2-5; CDR3nt: TGCGCCAGCAGCTTGGCCCCGGGTCACCAAGAGACCCAGTACTTC; CDR3aa: CASSLAPGHQETQYF
v_gene: TRBV5-1; d_gene: .; abundance: .; j_gene: TRBJ2-5; CDR3nt: TGCGCCAGCAGCGCCCAGGGGAGGGAGGGAGAGACCCAGTACTTC; CDR3aa: CASSAQGREGETQYF
v_gene: TRBV19; d_gene: .; abundance: .; j_gene: TRBJ2-7; CDR3nt: TGTGCCAGTAGTTCGCGGACAGATAGCTCCTACGAGCAGTACTTC; CDR3aa: CASSSRTDSSYEQYF
v_gene: TRBV28; d_gene: TRBD2; abundance: once; j_gene: TRBJ2-3; CDR3nt: TGTGCCAGCAGTTCTCCTCGGGGGGGGCGAATCACAGATACGCAGTATTTT; CDR3aa: CASSSPRGGRITDTQYF
v_gene: TRBV5-6; d_gene: .; abundance: .; j_gene: TRBJ1-2; CDR3nt: TGTGCCAGCAGCTTGGACTGGGCGGGGGGCTACACCTTC; CDR3aa: CASSLDWAGGYTF
v_gene: TRBV5-1; d_gene: TRBD1; abundance: .; j_gene: TRBJ2-3; CDR3nt: TGCGCCAGCAGAAGGGACAGGGGGAACACAGATACGCAGTATTTT; CDR3aa: CASRRDRGNTDTQYF
v_gene: TRBV7-2; d_gene: TRBD2; abundance: .; j_gene: TRBJ2-7; CDR3nt: TGTGCCAGCAGCAAGGGACTAGCGGGCAACTACGAGCAGTACTTC; CDR3aa: CASSKGLAGNYEQYF
v_gene: TRBV28; d_gene: TRBD1; abundance: .; j_gene: TRBJ2-4; CDR3nt: TGTGCCAGCAGTTTGAGCAGGGGGCTCGGCATTCAGTACTTC; CDR3aa: CASSLSRGLGIQYF
v_gene: TRBV7-8; d_gene: TRBD2; abundance: .; j_gene: TRBJ2-4; CDR3nt: TGTGCCAGCAGCTCAAGGACTAGCTCGATAGCCAAAAACATTCAGTACTTC; CDR3aa: CASSSRTSSIAKNIQYF
v_gene: TRBV19; d_gene: .; abundance: .; j_gene: TRBJ2-5; CDR3nt: TGTGCCAGTAGTAGGGAGGAGGAAGAGACCCAGTACTTC; CDR3aa: CASSREEEETQYF
v_gene: TRBV28; d_gene: TRBD2; abundance: .; j_gene: TRBJ2-1; CDR3nt: TGTGCCAGCAGTTTAAGCGGGGGAAGTGAGCAGTTCTTC; CDR3aa: CASSLSGGSEQFF
v_gene: TRBV4-1; d_gene: .; abundance: .; j_gene: TRBJ1-4; CDR3nt: TGCGCCAGCAGCCAAGGGTCGGATATGGGGGGGCTGTTTTTT; CDR3aa: CASSQGSDMGGLFF
v_gene: TRBV9; d_gene: .; abundance: .; j_gene: TRBJ2-5; CDR3nt: TGTGCCAGCAGCGTAGTAGAAGAGACCCAGTACTTC; CDR3aa: CASSVVEETQYF
v_gene: TRBV28; d_gene: .; abundance: .; j_gene: TRBJ1-1; CDR3nt: TGTGCCAGCAGTTTAAACAGGAACACTGAAGCTTTCTTT; CDR3aa: CASSLNRNTEAFF
v_gene: TRBV11-3; d_gene: .; abundance: .; j_gene: TRBJ2-7; CDR3nt: TGTGCCAGCAGCTTAAATGGGGCTTACGAGCAGTACTTC; CDR3aa: CASSLNGAYEQYF
v_gene: TRBV7-2; d_gene: TRBD2; abundance: .; j_gene: TRBJ2-5; CDR3nt: TGTGCCAGCAGCGCCGGGACTAGCCGGGAGACCCAGTACTTC; CDR3aa: CASSAGTSRETQYF
v_gene: TRBV3-1/TRBV3-2; d_gene: TRBD1; abundance: .; j_gene: TRBJ2-7; CDR3nt: TGTGCCAGCAGTGTCGGACAGGGGACTGGGTACGAGCAGTACTTC; CDR3aa: CASSVGQGTGYEQYF
v_gene: TRBV28; d_gene: TRBD1; abundance: few; j_gene: TRBJ2-4; CDR3nt: TGTGCCAGCAGTGCTCCGGGACAGGTAGCCAAAAACATTCAGTACTTC; CDR3aa: CASSAPGQVAKNIQYF
v_gene: TRBV20-1; d_gene: .; abundance: .; j_gene: TRBJ1-1; CDR3nt: TGCAGTGCTAGTAGAAGGACAGATGAAGCTTTCTTT; CDR3aa: CSASRRTDEAFF
v_gene: TRBV21-1; d_gene: .; abundance: .; j_gene: TRBJ1-1; CDR3nt: TGTGCCAGCAGCAAGGCACAGGCCCTCGGAGCTTTCTTT; CDR3aa: CASSKAQALGAFF
v_gene: TRBV28; d_gene: TRBD1; abundance: .; j_gene: TRBJ2-5; CDR3nt: TGTGCCAGCAGTCCGCTACAGGGGGCGGGAGCAGAGACCCAGTACTTC; CDR3aa: CASSPLQGAGAETQYF